This TCR beta chain was identified in a study of HIV-infected patients and healthy controls. cDNA was made from about 500 ng RNA using alpha and beta constant primers. Alpha and beta chain libraries were made separately by chain-specific third strand synthesis with multiplexing indices. The cDNA received a 5' RACE adapter containing a random hexamer plus an SP2 sequencing primer site. The SP2 site served as the priming point for second strand synthesis. TCRdb redid the calling of the 5' RACE reads with MiXCR, one entry per CDR3 protein. The sample lists 13,000 or so distinct CDR3 sequences, about 10% seen once, with about 6.4% in the top ten. With regard to this clonotype: Its antigen is as yet unknown.

The V and J ends lost 3 bases and 5 bases respectively, with 9 bases between them. This CDR3 is 13 amino acids long. Germline V gene sequence: CDR1 SEHNR, CDR2 FQNEAQ (reference sequence). The repertoire came from unfractionated whole blood and reflected all unsorted peripheral T cells. Study-level findings and limits: The seeming recovery of the Gini index after therapy in HIV-infected patients vanished in size-matched data. Eight alpha and eight beta V genes differed significantly in mean usage between HIV-infected patients and controls.

Sample: blood. This chain connects TRBV7-9 to TRBJ2-3; a weak D match, TRBD1 (5 bases). This receptor was identified in an adult in good health. This chain's CDR3 is CASSLTVGDTQYF. CDR3 bases: TGTGCCAGCAGCTTGACAGTGGGAGATACGCAGTATTTT.